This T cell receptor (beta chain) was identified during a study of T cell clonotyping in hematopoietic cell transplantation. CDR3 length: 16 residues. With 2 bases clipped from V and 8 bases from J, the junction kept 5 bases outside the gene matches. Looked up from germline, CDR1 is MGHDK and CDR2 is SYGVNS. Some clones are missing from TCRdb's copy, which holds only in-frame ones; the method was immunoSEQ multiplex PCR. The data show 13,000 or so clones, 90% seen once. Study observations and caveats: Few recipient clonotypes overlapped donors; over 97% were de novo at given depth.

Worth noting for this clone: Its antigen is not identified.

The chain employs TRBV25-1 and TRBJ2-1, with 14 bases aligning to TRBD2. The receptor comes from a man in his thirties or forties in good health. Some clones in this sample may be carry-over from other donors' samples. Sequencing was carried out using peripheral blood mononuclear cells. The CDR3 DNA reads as TGTGCCAGCAGTGAACTAGGGACTAGCGGGAGACATGAGCAGTTCTTC. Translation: CASSELGTSGRHEQFF.